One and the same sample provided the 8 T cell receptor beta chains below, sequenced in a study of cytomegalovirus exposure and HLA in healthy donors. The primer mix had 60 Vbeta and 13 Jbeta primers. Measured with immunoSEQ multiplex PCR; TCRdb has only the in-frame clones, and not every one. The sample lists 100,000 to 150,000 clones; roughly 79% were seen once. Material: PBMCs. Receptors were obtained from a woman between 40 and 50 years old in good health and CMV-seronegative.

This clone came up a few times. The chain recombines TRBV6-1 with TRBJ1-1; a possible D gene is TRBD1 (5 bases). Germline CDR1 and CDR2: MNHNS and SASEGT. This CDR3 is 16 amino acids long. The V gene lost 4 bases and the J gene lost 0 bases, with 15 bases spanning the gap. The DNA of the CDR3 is TGTGCCAGCAGTGCCCCCGGGGGGGTGGTGAACACTGAAGCTTTCTTT. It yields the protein CASSAPGGVVNTEAFF.

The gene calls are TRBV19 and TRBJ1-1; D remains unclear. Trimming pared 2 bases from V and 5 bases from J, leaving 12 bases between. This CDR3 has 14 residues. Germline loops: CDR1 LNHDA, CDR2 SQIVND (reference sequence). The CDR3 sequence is CASSISGLGTEAFF. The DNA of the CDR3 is TGTGCCAGTAGTATAAGCGGGCTCGGGACTGAAGCTTTCTTT.

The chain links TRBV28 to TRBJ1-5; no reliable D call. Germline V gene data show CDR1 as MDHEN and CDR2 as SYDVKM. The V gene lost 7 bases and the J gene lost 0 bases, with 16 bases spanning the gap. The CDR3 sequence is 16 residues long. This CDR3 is CASTLTTTTSNQPQHF. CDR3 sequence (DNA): TGTGCCAGCACCCTGACGACAACAACTAGCAATCAGCCCCAGCATTTT.

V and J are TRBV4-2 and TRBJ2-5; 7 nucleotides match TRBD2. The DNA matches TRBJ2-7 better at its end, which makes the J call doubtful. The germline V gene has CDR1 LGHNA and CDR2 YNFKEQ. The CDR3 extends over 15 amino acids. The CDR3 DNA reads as TGTGCCAGCAGCCAACGGGCGGGGGATGAGAGCGAGCAGTACTTC. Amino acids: CASSQRAGDESEQYF.

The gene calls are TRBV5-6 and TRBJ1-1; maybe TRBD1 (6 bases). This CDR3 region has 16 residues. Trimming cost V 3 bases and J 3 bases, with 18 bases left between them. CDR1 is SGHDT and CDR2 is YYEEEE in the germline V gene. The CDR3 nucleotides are TGTGCCAGCAGCTACGTACGGGGGGCGCAGGACACTGAAGCTTTCTTT. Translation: CASSYVRGAQDTEAFF.

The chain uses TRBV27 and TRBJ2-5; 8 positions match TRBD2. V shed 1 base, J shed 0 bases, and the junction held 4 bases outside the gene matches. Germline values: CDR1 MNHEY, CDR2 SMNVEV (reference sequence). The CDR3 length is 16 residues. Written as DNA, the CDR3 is TGTGCCAGCAGTTTATTAAGCGGGGGAGACCAAGAGACCCAGTACTTC. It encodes CASSLLSGGDQETQYF.

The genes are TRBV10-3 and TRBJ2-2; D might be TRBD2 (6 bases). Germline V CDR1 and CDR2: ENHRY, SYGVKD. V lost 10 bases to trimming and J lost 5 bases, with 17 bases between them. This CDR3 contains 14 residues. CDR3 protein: CATGGPGGTGELFF. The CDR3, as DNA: TGTGCCACCGGGGGTCCTGGGGGGACCGGGGAGCTGTTTTTT.

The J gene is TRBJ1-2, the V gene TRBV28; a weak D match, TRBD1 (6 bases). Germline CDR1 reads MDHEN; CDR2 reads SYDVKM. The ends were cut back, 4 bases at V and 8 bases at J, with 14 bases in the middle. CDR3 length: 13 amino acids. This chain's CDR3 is CASSSTGYLGYTF. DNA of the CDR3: TGTGCCAGCAGTTCAACAGGGTACTTGGGCTACACCTTC.